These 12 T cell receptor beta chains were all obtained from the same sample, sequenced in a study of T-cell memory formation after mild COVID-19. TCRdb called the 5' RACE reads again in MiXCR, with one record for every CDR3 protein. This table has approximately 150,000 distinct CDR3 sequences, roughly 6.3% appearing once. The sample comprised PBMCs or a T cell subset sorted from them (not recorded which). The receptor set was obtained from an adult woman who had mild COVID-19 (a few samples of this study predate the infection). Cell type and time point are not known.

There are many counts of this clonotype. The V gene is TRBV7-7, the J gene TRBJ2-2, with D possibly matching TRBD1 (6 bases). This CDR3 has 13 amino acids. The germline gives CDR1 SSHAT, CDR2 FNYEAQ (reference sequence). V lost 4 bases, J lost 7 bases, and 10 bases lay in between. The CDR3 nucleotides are TGTGCCAGCAGCTCTACAGGGAACGGGGAGCTGTTTTTT. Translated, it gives CASSSTGNGELFF.

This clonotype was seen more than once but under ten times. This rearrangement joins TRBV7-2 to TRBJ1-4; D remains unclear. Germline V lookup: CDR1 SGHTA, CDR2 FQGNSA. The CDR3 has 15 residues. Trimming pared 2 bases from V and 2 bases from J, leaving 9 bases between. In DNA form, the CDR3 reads TGTGCCAGCAGCTTAATCCGGGCGACTAATGAAAAACTGTTTTTT. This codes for CASSLIRATNEKLFF.

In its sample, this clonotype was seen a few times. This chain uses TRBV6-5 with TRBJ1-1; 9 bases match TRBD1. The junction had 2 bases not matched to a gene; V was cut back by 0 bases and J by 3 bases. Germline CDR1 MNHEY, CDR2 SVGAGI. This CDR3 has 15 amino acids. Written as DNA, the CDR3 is TGTGCCAGCAGTTACTCAGGGACAGGGCACACTGAAGCTTTCTTT. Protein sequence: CASSYSGTGHTEAFF.

For the CDR3, the DNA is TGTGCCAGCAGCTTTTTGGGGTCTAGCACAGATACGCAGTATTTT. Translation gives CASSFLGSSTDTQYF. The V gene is TRBV7-3, the J gene TRBJ2-3; D unresolved. Per germline, CDR1 SGHTA and CDR2 FQGTGA. The V end lost 3 bases, the J end lost 0 bases, and 10 bases lay between the germline ends. The CDR3 has 15 residues.

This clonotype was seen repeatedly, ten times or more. The chain's CDR3 is CASSYSVTVGTRELFF. The CDR3 region has the DNA TGTGCCAGCAGTTACTCCGTGACAGTTGGAACCAGGGAGCTGTTTTTT. The chain links TRBV6-6 to TRBJ2-2; possibly TRBD1 for D (5 bases). CDR3 length: 16 residues. Trimming took off 0 bases at V and 9 bases at J, with 17 bases between the two ends. CDR1 and CDR2 (germline): MNHNY, SVGAGI (reference sequence).

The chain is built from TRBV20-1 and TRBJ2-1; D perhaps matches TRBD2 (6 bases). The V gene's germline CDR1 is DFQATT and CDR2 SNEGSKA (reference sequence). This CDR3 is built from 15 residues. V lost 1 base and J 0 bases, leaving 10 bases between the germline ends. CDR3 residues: CSARGRVRSYNEQFF. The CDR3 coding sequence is TGCAGTGCTAGAGGGAGGGTACGCTCCTACAATGAGCAGTTCTTC.

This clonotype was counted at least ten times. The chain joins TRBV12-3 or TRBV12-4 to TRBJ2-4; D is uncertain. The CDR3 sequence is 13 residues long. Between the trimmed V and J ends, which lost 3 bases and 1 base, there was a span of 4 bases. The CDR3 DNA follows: TGTGCCAGCAGTTTGAGCGCCAAAAACATTCAGTACTTC. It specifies CASSLSAKNIQYF.

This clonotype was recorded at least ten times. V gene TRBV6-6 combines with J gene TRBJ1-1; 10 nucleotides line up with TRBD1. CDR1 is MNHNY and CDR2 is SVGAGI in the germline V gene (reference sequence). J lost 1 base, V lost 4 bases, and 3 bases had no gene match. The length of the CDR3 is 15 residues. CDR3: CASSFGDRGNTEAFF. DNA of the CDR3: TGTGCCAGCAGTTTCGGGGACAGGGGGAACACTGAAGCTTTCTTT.

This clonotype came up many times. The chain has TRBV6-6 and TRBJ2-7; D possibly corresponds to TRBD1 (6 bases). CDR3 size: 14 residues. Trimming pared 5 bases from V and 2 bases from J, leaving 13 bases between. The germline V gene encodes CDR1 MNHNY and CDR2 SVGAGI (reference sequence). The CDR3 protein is CASSAPDSTYEQYF. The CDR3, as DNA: TGTGCCAGCAGTGCCCCGGACAGTACCTACGAGCAGTACTTC.

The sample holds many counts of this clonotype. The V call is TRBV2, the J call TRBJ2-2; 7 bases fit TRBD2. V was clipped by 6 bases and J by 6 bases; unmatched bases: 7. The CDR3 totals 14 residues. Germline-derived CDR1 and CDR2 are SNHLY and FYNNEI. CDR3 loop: CASRREGTAGELFF. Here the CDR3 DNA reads TGTGCCAGCAGAAGGGAGGGGACGGCCGGGGAGCTGTTTTTT.

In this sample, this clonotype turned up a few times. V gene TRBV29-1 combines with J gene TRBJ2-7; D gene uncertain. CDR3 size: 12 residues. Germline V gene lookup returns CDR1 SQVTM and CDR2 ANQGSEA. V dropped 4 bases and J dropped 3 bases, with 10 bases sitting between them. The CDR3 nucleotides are TGCAGCGTTGGTGGCAGAAACTACGAGCAGTACTTC. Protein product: CSVGGRNYEQYF.

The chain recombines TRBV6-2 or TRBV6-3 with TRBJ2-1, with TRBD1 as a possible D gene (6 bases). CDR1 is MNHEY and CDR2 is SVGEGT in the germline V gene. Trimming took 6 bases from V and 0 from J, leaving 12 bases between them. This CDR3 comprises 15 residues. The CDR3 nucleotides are TGTGCCAGCAGACGACAGGACGGCTCCTACAATGAGCAGTTCTTC. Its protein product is CASRRQDGSYNEQFF.